This is a list of T cell receptor beta chains from one sample in a study of blood T cell repertoires in COVID-19. Here immunoSEQ multiplex PCR was the method, and the copy in TCRdb shows in-frame clones only, minus some. This sample yields about 140,000 clones, of which roughly 80% are seen a single time; 3.5% belongs to the top ten. Source material: peripheral blood. These receptors originate from a man between 65 and 79 years old who had recovered from COVID-19. The CDR3 runs from the conserved cysteine through the conserved F or W. D genes are given only for firm matches. Clone size appears in some rows only: once, few, many, or a class for an expanded clone.

J gene | CDR3 length | V gene | D gene | clone size | CDR3 DNA | CDR3 protein
TRBJ2-5 | 20 | TRBV24-1 | - | few | TGTGCCACCTTGCCTTCTCCTTCTCGAATTCGCGGGCTACTACAAGAGACCCAGTACTTC | CATLPSPSRIRGLLQETQYF
TRBJ2-5 | 14 | TRBV5-1 | - | - | TGCGCCAGCAGCTTGGTAGCGTCTCAAGAGACCCAGTACTTC | CASSLVASQETQYF
TRBJ2-7 | 13 | TRBV27 | TRBD1 | - | TGTGCCAGCAGTTGGGGCAGGGGGTACGAGCAGTACTTC | CASSWGRGYEQYF
TRBJ2-5 | 14 | TRBV5-1 | - | medium-sized | TGCGCCAGCAGCTTGGTCGCCAGCCAAGAGACCCAGTACTTC | CASSLVASQETQYF
TRBJ2-7 | 15 | TRBV5-1 | TRBD2 | few | TGCGCCAGCAGCCAGGGCGCTAGCGGCTCCTACGAGCAGTACTTC | CASSQGASGSYEQYF
TRBJ1-5 | 15 | TRBV5-8 | TRBD1 | - | TGTGCCAGCAGCCCTGAAGGGGACAGAGGTGAGCCCCAGCATTTT | CASSPEGDRGEPQHF
TRBJ1-1 | 16 | TRBV7-9 | TRBD1 | - | TGTGCCAGCAGCTGGCCCACAGGGGGTGCGAACACTGAAGCTTTCTTT | CASSWPTGGANTEAFF
TRBJ1-5 | 14 | TRBV10-3 | - | few | TGTGCCATCAGTGAGTCGGGAGGGGTTCAGCCCCAGCATTTT | CAISESGGVQPQHF
TRBJ2-1 | 15 | TRBV11-3 | TRBD1 | - | TGTGCCAGCAGCTTAGGGGCCAGGGGGCTGAATGAGCAGTTCTTC | CASSLGARGLNEQFF
TRBJ2-3 | 15 | TRBV6-5 | TRBD2 | once | TGTGCCAGCAGCCGACTAGCGGGAGCTTCAGATACGCAGTATTTT | CASSRLAGASDTQYF
TRBJ2-2 | 15 | TRBV11-3 | - | - | TGTGCCAGCAGCGGCACCGACAAGAACACCGGGGAGCTGTTTTTT | CASSGTDKNTGELFF
TRBJ2-1 | 15 | TRBV7-2 | TRBD2 | - | TGTGCCAGCAGCTTAGTAGCGGGAGGGGTGAGTGAGCAGTTCTTC | CASSLVAGGVSEQFF
TRBJ2-5 | 17 | TRBV19 | TRBD2 | - | TGTGCCAGTAGTAATTTCTTAGCGGGGGACTCCAAAGAGACCCAGTACTTC | CASSNFLAGDSKETQYF
TRBJ2-1 | 14 | TRBV29-1 | TRBD2 | - | TGCAGCGTTGTCCTAGCGGACTCCTACAATGAGCAGTTCTTC | CSVVLADSYNEQFF
TRBJ1-2 | 13 | TRBV12-3/TRBV12-4 | - | once | TGTGCCATCGCGGGGGGTTCGAACTATGGCTACACCTTC | CAIAGGSNYGYTF
TRBJ1-5 | 13 | TRBV4-1 | - | - | TGCGCCAGCAGCCTAAACAGGGATCAGCCCCAGCATTTT | CASSLNRDQPQHF
TRBJ2-2 | 15 | TRBV7-2 | - | - | TGTGCCAGCAGCTCCGAGTCTAGCCGGATCGGGGAGCTGTTTTTT | CASSSESSRIGELFF
TRBJ2-1 | 13 | TRBV29-1 | TRBD1 | - | TGCAGCGCGCCGGGACAGGGATACAATGAGCAGTTCTTC | CSAPGQGYNEQFF